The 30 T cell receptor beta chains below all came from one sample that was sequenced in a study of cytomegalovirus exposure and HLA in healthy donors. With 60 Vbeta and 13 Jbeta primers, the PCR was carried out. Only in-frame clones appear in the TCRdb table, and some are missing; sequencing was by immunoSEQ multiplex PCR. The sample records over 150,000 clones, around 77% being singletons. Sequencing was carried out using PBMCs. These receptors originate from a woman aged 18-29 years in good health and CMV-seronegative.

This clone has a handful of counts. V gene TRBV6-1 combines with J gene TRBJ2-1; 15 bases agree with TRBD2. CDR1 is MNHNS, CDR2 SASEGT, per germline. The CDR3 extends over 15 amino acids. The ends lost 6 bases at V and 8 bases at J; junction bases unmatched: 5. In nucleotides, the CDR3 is TGTGCCAGCAGCGGACTAGCGGGGGGGAACTATGAGCAGTTCTTC. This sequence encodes CASSGLAGGNYEQFF.

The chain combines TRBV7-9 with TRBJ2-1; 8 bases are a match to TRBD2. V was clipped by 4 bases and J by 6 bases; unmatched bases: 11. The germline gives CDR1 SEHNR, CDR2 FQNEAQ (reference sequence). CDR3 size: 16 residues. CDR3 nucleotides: TGTGCCAGCAGCTCCTTCCCGGGACTAGTCCCCAATGAGCAGTTCTTC. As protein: CASSSFPGLVPNEQFF.

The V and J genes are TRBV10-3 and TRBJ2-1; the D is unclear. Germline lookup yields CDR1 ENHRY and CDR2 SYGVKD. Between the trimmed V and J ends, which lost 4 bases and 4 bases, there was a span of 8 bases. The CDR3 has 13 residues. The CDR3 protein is CAISVEQYNEQFF. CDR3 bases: TGTGCCATCAGTGTCGAACAATACAATGAGCAGTTCTTC.

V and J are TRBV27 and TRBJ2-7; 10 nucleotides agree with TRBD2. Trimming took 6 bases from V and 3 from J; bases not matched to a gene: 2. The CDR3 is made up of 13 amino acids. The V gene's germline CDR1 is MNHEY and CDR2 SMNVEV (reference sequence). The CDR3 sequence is CASRVAGGYEQYF. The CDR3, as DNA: TGTGCCAGCAGAGTAGCGGGGGGCTACGAGCAGTACTTC.

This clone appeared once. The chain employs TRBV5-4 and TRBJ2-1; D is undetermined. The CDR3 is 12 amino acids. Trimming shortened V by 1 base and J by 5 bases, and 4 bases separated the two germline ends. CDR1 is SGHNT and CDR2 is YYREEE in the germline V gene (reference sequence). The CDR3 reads CASSLIDNEQFF. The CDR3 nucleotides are TGTGCCAGCAGCTTGATCGACAATGAGCAGTTCTTC.

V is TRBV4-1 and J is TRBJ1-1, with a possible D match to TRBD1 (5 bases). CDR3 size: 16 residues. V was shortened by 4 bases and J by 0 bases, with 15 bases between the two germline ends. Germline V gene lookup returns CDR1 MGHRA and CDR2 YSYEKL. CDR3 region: CASSLTWGVMNTEAFF. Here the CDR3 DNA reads TGCGCCAGCAGCCTCACATGGGGGGTCATGAACACTGAAGCTTTCTTT.

The CDR3 is CASSLDRLAEQYF. Here the CDR3 DNA reads TGTGCCAGCAGCTTAGATCGACTAGCGGAGCAGTACTTC. This chain uses TRBV11-2 with TRBJ2-7, with 8 nucleotides matching TRBD2. This CDR3 has 13 amino acids. Losses at the gene ends were 0 bases for V and 7 bases for J; bases not matched to a gene: 2. Germline V gives CDR1 SGHAT, CDR2 FQNNGV.

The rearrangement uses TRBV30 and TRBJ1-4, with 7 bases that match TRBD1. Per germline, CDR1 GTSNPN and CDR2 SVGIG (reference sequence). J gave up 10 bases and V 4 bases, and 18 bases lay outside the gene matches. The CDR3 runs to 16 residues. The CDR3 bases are TGTGCCTGGACCATATCCGGGACAGCCGCCTCGGGAAAACTGTTTTTT. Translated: CAWTISGTAASGKLFF.

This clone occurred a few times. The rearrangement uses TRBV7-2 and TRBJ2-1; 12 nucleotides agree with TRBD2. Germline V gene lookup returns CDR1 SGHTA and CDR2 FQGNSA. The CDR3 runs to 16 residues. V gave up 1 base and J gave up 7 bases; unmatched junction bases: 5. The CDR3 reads CASSLGLAGGSNEQFF. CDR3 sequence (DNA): TGTGCCAGCAGCTTAGGCCTAGCGGGAGGGTCTAATGAGCAGTTCTTC.

The CDR3 DNA sequence: TGTGCCAGCAGTTACTCGGGCAGGGGAACAGATACGCAGTATTTT. Amino acids: CASSYSGRGTDTQYF. The chain carries TRBV6-5 and TRBJ2-3; D perhaps matches TRBD1 (6 bases). Germline V gene lookup returns CDR1 MNHEY and CDR2 SVGAGI. The CDR3 covers 15 residues. V was trimmed by 0 bases and J by 3 bases, leaving 10 bases between them.

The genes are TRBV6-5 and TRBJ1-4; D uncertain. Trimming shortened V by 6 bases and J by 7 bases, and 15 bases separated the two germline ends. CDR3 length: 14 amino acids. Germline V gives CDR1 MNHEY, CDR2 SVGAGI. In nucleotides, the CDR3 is TGTGCCAGCAGATCCGGGTTTCGGGGTGAAAAACTGTTTTTT. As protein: CASRSGFRGEKLFF.

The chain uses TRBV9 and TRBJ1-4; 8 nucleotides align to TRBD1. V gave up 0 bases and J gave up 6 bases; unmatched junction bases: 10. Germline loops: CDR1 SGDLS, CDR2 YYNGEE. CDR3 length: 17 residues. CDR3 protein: CASSVGPGGYTHEKLFF. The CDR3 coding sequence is TGTGCCAGCAGCGTAGGTCCAGGGGGCTACACCCATGAAAAACTGTTTTTT.

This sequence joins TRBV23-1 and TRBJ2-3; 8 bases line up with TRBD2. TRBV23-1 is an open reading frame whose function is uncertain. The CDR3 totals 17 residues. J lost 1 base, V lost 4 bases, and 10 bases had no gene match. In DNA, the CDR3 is TGCGCCAGCAGTCCTCCCAGCCCGGGGGGGGGCACAGATACGCAGTATTTT. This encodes CASSPPSPGGGTDTQYF.

CDR3 nucleotide sequence: TGTGCCAGCAGCTTAAACGGTGATCAGCCCCAGCATTTT. This encodes CASSLNGDQPQHF. The chain employs TRBV11-3 and TRBJ1-5; no firm D call. Germline V gene lookup returns CDR1 SGHNT and CDR2 YENEEA. Trimming took 2 bases from V and 5 from J, leaving 7 bases between them. This CDR3 is built from 13 residues.

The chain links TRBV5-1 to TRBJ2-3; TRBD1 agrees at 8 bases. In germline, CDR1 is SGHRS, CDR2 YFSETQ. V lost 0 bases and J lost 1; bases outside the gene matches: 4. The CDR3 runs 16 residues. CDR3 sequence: CASSLGGQVGTDTQYF. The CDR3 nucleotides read TGCGCCAGCAGCTTGGGGGGACAGGTGGGCACAGATACGCAGTATTTT. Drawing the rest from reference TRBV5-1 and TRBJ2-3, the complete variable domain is KAGVTQTPRYLIKTRGQQVTLSCSPISGHRSVSWYQQTPGQGLQFLFEYFSETQRNKGNFPGRFSGRQFSNSRSEMNVSTLELGDSALYLCASSLGGQVGTDTQYFGPGTRLTVL.

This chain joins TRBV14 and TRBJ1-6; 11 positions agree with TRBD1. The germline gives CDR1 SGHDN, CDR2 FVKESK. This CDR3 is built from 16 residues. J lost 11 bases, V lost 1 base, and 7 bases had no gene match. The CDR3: CASSQATGTGGAPLHF. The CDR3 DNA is TGTGCCAGCAGCCAAGCGACCGGGACAGGGGGAGCACCCCTCCACTTT.

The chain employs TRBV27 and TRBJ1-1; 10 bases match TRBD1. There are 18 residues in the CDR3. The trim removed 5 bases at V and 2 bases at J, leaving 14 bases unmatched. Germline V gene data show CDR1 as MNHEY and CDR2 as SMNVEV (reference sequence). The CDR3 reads CASSTIRQGALGNTEAFF. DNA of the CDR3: TGTGCCAGCAGTACGATACGACAGGGGGCTTTGGGTAACACTGAAGCTTTCTTT.

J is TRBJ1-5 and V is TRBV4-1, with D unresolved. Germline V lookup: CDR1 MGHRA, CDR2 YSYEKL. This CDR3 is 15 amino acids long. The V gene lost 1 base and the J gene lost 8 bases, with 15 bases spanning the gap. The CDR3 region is CASSQVGRILEPQHF. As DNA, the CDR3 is TGCGCCAGCAGCCAAGTGGGGAGAATTCTTGAGCCCCAGCATTTT.

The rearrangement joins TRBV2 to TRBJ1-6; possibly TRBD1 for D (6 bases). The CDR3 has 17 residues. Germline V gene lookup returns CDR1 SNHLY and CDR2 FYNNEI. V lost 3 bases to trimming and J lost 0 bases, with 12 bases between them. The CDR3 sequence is CASSDQGQSSYNSPLHF. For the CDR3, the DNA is TGTGCCAGCAGTGATCAGGGACAAAGCTCCTATAATTCACCCCTCCACTTT.

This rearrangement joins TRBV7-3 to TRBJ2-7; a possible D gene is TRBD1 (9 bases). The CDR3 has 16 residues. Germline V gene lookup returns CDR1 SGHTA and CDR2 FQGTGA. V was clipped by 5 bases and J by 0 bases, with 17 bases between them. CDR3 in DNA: TGTGCCAGCAGCGTCCGGGGGGGACAGGGCTCCTACGAGCAGTACTTC. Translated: CASSVRGGQGSYEQYF.

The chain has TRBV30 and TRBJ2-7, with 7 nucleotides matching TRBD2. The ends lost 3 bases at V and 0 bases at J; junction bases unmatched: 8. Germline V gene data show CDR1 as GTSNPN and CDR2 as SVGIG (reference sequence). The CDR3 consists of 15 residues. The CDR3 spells CAWRVGRDFSYEQYF. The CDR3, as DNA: TGTGCCTGGAGAGTAGGGAGGGACTTCTCCTACGAGCAGTACTTC.

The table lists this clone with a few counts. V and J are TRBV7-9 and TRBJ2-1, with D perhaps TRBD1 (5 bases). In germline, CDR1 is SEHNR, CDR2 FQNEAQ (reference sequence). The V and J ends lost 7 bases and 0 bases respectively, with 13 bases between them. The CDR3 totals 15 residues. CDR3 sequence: CASNPRQSSYNEQFF. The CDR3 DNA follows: TGTGCCAGCAACCCACGACAGAGCTCCTACAATGAGCAGTTCTTC. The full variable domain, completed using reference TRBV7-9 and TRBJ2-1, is DTGVSQNPRHKITKRGQNVTFRCDPISEHNRLYWYRQTLGQGPEFLTYFQNEAQLEKSRLLSDRFSAERPKGSFSTLEIQRTEQGDSAMYLCASNPRQSSYNEQFFGPGTRLTVL.

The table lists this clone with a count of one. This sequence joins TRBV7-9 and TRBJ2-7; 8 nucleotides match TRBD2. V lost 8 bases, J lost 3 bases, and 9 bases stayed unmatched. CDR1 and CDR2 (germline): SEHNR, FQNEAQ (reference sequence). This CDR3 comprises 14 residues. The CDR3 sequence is CASSQAGDGYEQYF. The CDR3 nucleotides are TGTGCCAGCTCCCAAGCGGGAGATGGCTACGAGCAGTACTTC. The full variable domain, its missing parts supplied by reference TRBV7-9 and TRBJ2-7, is DTGVSQNPRHKITKRGQNVTFRCDPISEHNRLYWYRQTLGQGPEFLTYFQNEAQLEKSRLLSDRFSAERPKGSFSTLEIQRTEQGDSAMYLCASSQAGDGYEQYFGPGTRLTVT.

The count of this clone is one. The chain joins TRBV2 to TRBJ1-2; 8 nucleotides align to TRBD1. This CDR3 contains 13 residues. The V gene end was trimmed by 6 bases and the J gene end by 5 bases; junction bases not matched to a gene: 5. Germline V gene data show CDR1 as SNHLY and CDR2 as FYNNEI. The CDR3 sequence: CASSLGTGYGYTF. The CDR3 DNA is TGTGCCAGCAGCCTCGGGACAGGATATGGCTACACCTTC.

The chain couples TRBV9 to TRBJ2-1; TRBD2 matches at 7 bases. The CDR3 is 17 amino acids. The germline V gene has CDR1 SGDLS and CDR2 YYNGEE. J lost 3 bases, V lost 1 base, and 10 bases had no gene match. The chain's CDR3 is CASSVPGGGTYYNEQFF. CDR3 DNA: TGTGCCAGCAGCGTACCGGGCGGGGGAACCTACTACAATGAGCAGTTCTTC.

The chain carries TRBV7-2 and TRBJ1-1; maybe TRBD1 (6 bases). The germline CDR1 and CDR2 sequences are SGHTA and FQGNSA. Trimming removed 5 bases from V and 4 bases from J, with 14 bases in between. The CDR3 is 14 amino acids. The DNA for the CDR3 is TGTGCCAGCAGCACCCATCGCAGGGGCACTGAAGCTTTCTTT. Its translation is CASSTHRRGTEAFF. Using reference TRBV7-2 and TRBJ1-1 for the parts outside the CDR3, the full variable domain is GAGVSQSPSNKVTEKGKDVELRCDPISGHTALYWYRQSLGQGLEFLIYFQGNSAPDKSGLPSDRFSAERTGGSVSTLTIQRTQQEDSAVYLCASSTHRRGTEAFFGQGTRLTVV.

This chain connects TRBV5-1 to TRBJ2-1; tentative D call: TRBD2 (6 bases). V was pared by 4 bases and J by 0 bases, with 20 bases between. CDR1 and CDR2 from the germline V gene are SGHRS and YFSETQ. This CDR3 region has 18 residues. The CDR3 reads CASSVGRGRHGSYNEQFF. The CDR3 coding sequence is TGCGCCAGCAGCGTGGGGCGGGGACGACACGGCTCCTACAATGAGCAGTTCTTC. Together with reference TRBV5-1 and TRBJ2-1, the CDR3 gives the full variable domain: KAGVTQTPRYLIKTRGQQVTLSCSPISGHRSVSWYQQTPGQGLQFLFEYFSETQRNKGNFPGRFSGRQFSNSRSEMNVSTLELGDSALYLCASSVGRGRHGSYNEQFFGPGTRLTVL.

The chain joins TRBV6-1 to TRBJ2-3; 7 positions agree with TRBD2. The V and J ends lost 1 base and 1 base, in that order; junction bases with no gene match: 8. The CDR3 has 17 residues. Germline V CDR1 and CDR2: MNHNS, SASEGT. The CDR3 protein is CASSEDQGGSGTDTQYF. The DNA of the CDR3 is TGTGCCAGCAGTGAAGACCAGGGCGGGAGTGGCACAGATACGCAGTATTTT.

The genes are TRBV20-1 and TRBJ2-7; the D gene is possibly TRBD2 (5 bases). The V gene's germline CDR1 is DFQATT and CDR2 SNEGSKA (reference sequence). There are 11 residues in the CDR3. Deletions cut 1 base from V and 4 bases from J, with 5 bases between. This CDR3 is CSARAGYEQYF. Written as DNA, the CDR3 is TGCAGTGCTAGAGCGGGGTACGAGCAGTACTTC.

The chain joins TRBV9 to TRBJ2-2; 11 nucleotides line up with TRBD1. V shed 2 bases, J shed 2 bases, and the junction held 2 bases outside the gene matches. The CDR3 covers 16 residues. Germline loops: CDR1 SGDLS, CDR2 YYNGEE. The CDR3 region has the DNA TGTGCCAGCAGCGTGGGACAGGGGGTTAACACCGGGGAGCTGTTTTTT. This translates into CASSVGQGVNTGELFF.